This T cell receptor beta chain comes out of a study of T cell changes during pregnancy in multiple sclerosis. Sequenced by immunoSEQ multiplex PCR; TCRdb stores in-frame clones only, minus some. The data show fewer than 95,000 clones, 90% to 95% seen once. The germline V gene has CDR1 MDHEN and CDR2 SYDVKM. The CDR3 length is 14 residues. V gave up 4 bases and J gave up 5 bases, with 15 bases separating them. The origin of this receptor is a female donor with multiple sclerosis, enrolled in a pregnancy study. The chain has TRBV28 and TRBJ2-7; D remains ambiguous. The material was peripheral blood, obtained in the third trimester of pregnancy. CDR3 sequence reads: CASSWQAFLNEQYF. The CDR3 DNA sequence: TGTGCCAGCAGTTGGCAGGCCTTCCTCAACGAGCAGTACTTC.